A selection of T cell receptor beta chains follows, all from one sample in a study of T cell responses to AZD1222 COVID-19 vaccine. TCRdb's table, derived via immunoSEQ multiplex PCR, lists solely in-frame clones and lacks some. Among roughly 120,000 clones, 75% to 90% were seen once, and the ten largest hold about 7.1%. Specimen: peripheral blood, collected 28 days after the second AZD1222 dose. Source of these receptors: an adult who received the AZD1222 COVID-19 vaccine. Both conserved end residues are trimmed from each CDR3.

J gene,V gene,CDR3 protein
TRBJ1-1,TRBV18,ASSPPTGPSTEAF
TRBJ1-5,TRBV19,ASSIDPAAAGGNQPQH
TRBJ1-1,TRBV5-5,ASTPGPGRLIQNTEAF
TRBJ2-7,TRBV30,AWSDRVEQY
TRBJ2-7,TRBV19,ASSSRRRQRTSSYEQY
TRBJ2-7,TRBV5-1,ASSLGTKGLYEQY
TRBJ2-5,TRBV5-1,ASSLAHLSETQY
TRBJ2-7,TRBV27,ASSSPLAGRAYEQY
TRBJ2-7,TRBV30,AWSDPPAGDYEQY
TRBJ1-1,TRBV21-1,ASRCGGVETEAF
TRBJ1-5,TRBV6-1,ASSEKGRQPQH